The rows below give T cell receptor beta chains drawn from one sample of a study of cytotoxic CD8 clonotypes in ibrutinib-treated CLL. Here immunoSEQ multiplex PCR was the method, and the copy in TCRdb shows in-frame clones only, minus some. The data show roughly 63,000 clones, with around three fifths seen just once and over 12% held by the top ten. This specimen was PBMCs, taken after 12 months of ibrutinib treatment. The source is a human donor with chronic lymphocytic leukemia. Both conserved end residues are part of each CDR3. The order of the fields is CDR3 protein, CDR3 DNA, D gene, J gene, V gene, clone size. The D gene is left open where the match is weak. Some rows mark clone size as missing; the rest say once, few, many or name a class of expanded clone.

CDR3 protein: CASSYSAGTTEKLFF
CDR3 DNA: TGTGCCAGCAGTTACTCGGCGGGGACTACTGAAAAACTGTTTTTT
D gene: -
J gene: TRBJ1-4
V gene: TRBV6-5
clone size: few

CDR3 protein: CASSHGGGRDTQYF
CDR3 DNA: TGCGCCAGCAGCCACGGGGGGGGCCGGGATACGCAGTATTTT
D gene: TRBD2
J gene: TRBJ2-3
V gene: TRBV4-1
clone size: -

CDR3 protein: CATPTGLTGKAGEQYF
CDR3 DNA: TGTGCCACCCCAACCGGGCTGACAGGGAAAGCCGGCGAGCAGTACTTC
D gene: -
J gene: TRBJ2-7
V gene: TRBV21-1
clone size: -

CDR3 protein: CASSPLNRDDEQFF
CDR3 DNA: TGTGCCAGCAGTCCACTTAATCGCGATGATGAGCAGTTCTTC
D gene: -
J gene: TRBJ2-1
V gene: TRBV2
clone size: -

CDR3 protein: CASSPWIEQFF
CDR3 DNA: TGTGCCAGCAGTCCCTGGATCGAGCAGTTCTTC
D gene: -
J gene: TRBJ2-1
V gene: TRBV7-2
clone size: -

CDR3 protein: CASSRQESAYEQYF
CDR3 DNA: TGTGCCAGCAGTCGACAGGAATCGGCCTACGAGCAGTACTTC
D gene: -
J gene: TRBJ2-7
V gene: TRBV27
clone size: -

CDR3 protein: CASSVAGTNSYNEQFF
CDR3 DNA: TGTGCCAGTAGCGTCGCGGGGACCAACTCCTACAATGAGCAGTTCTTC
D gene: -
J gene: TRBJ2-1
V gene: TRBV19
clone size: -

CDR3 protein: CASSLTGLSEQFF
CDR3 DNA: TGTGCCAGCAGTTTAACCGGACTATCTGAGCAGTTCTTC
D gene: -
J gene: TRBJ2-1
V gene: TRBV28
clone size: -

CDR3 protein: CATSRDHAGNTEAFF
CDR3 DNA: TGTGCCACCAGCAGAGATCACGCGGGGAACACTGAAGCTTTCTTT
D gene: -
J gene: TRBJ1-1
V gene: TRBV15
clone size: few

CDR3 protein: CAAGAGGYGYTF
CDR3 DNA: TGTGCCGCGGGGGCCGGGGGCTATGGCTACACCTTC
D gene: -
J gene: TRBJ1-2
V gene: TRBV7-6
clone size: -

CDR3 protein: CASRPTGNNSPLHF
CDR3 DNA: TGTGCCAGCAGACCGACAGGGAATAATTCACCCCTCCACTTT
D gene: TRBD1
J gene: TRBJ1-6
V gene: TRBV7-9
clone size: -

CDR3 protein: CATSRDIGGGEETQYF
CDR3 DNA: TGTGCCACCAGCAGAGATATTGGCGGGGGGGAAGAGACCCAGTACTTC
D gene: TRBD2
J gene: TRBJ2-5
V gene: TRBV15
clone size: -

CDR3 protein: CASQGQGAGELFF
CDR3 DNA: TGTGCCAGCCAAGGACAGGGAGCCGGGGAGCTGTTTTTT
D gene: TRBD1
J gene: TRBJ2-2
V gene: TRBV2
clone size: -

CDR3 protein: CASSKEELFRNQPQHF
CDR3 DNA: TGTGCCAGCAGTAAAGAGGAACTGTTTCGCAATCAGCCCCAGCATTTT
D gene: -
J gene: TRBJ1-5
V gene: TRBV2
clone size: -

CDR3 protein: CATSSGNTGTGGLYEQYF
CDR3 DNA: TGTGCCACCAGCAGTGGAAATACCGGGACAGGGGGCCTATACGAGCAGTACTTC
D gene: TRBD1
J gene: TRBJ2-7
V gene: TRBV15
clone size: -

CDR3 protein: CAISEGTGVAGANVLTF
CDR3 DNA: TGTGCCATCAGTGAGGGGACAGGGGTGGCTGGGGCCAACGTCCTGACTTTC
D gene: TRBD1
J gene: TRBJ2-6
V gene: TRBV10-3
clone size: once

CDR3 protein: CASRESSGGHNEQFF
CDR3 DNA: TGTGCCAGCAGGGAAAGTAGCGGGGGTCACAATGAGCAGTTCTTC
D gene: TRBD2
J gene: TRBJ2-1
V gene: TRBV6-5
clone size: -

CDR3 protein: CASSPGETSTQYF
CDR3 DNA: TGTGCCAGCTCCCCCGGCGAGACTTCAACGCAGTATTTT
D gene: -
J gene: TRBJ2-3
V gene: TRBV18
clone size: -

CDR3 protein: CAISEEGRREKLFF
CDR3 DNA: TGTGCCATCAGTGAAGAGGGGCGGAGGGAAAAACTGTTTTTT
D gene: -
J gene: TRBJ1-4
V gene: TRBV10-3
clone size: -

CDR3 protein: CASSSGLSYEQYF
CDR3 DNA: TGTGCCAGCAGCTCGGGACTTTCCTACGAGCAGTACTTC
D gene: -
J gene: TRBJ2-7
V gene: TRBV11-2
clone size: -

CDR3 protein: CASSPGLAGSNEQFF
CDR3 DNA: TGTGCCAGCAGTCCGGGACTAGCGGGGTCCAATGAGCAGTTCTTC
D gene: TRBD2
J gene: TRBJ2-1
V gene: TRBV27
clone size: few

CDR3 protein: CASSLRRRDGEQYF
CDR3 DNA: TGCGCCAGCAGCTTGAGGCGCCGGGATGGCGAGCAGTACTTC
D gene: -
J gene: TRBJ2-7
V gene: TRBV5-1
clone size: once

CDR3 protein: CASSLNQGANQPQHF
CDR3 DNA: TGTGCCAGCTCACTAAATCAGGGGGCGAACCAGCCCCAGCATTTT
D gene: TRBD1
J gene: TRBJ1-5
V gene: TRBV18
clone size: once

CDR3 protein: CAWSGGGDTQYF
CDR3 DNA: TGTGCCTGGAGTGGGGGAGGGGATACGCAGTATTTT
D gene: TRBD2
J gene: TRBJ2-3
V gene: TRBV30
clone size: many

CDR3 protein: CASRLAGDTGELFF
CDR3 DNA: TGTGCCAGCAGACTAGCGGGAGACACCGGGGAGCTGTTTTTT
D gene: TRBD2
J gene: TRBJ2-2
V gene: TRBV27
clone size: -

CDR3 protein: CASSLFSEYNEQFF
CDR3 DNA: TGCGCCAGCAGCTTGTTTTCAGAATACAATGAGCAGTTCTTC
D gene: -
J gene: TRBJ2-1
V gene: TRBV5-1
clone size: few